Below, one T cell receptor (beta chain) is given with its context. Its matching antigen is unknown. Other DNA sequences within the sample encode an identical CDR3. The sample is drawn from a study of cytomegalovirus exposure and HLA in healthy donors. Study results and limitations: Confirmation was obtained in vitro that a few CMV-associated chains are specific for CMV antigens. TCR beta chain V- and J-gene trimming was linked, in a later analysis, to a missense variant in DCLRE1C. There were reportedly fewer N-insertions in an Asian-associated ancestry cluster than the approximately 630-donor mean, in a later analysis.

The CDR3 is made up of 12 amino acids. The V gene's germline CDR1 is MRHNA and CDR2 SNTAGT. The V end was cut by 6 bases, the J end by 5 bases, with 9 bases between. 13 Jbeta primers and 60 Vbeta primers were used for the PCR. Authors' analysis steps: In a later analysis, around 10 million of some 80 million unique beta chains occurred in at least two donors. The protocol was immunoSEQ multiplex PCR, while the TCRdb copy is restricted to in-frame clones and leaves out a portion. V and J calls and clone size are as listed in that table; D and trimming were resolved from the DNA. This table holds 150,000 to 200,000 clones, around 77% found once.

The receptor comes from a woman in her twenties or thirties in good health and CMV-seronegative. The chain is built from TRBV6-4 and TRBJ2-3; D is unclear. The sample was PBMCs. CDR3 nucleotides: TGTGCCAGCAGCCCGACTGGAGATACGCAGTATTTT. Translating it yields CASSPTGDTQYF.